Each of the 2 T cell receptor beta chains below was sequenced from the same sample in a study of identical twins. Each CDR3 protein gets one entry after TCRdb re-called the 5' RACE reads with MiXCR. The profile covers 250,000 or so distinct CDR3 sequences, with about 9% appearing a single time and less than 4% taken by the ten largest. These same records also appear under a second study, on yellow fever vaccine responses in identical twins.

Specimen: CD8+ T cells sorted from blood. These receptors were obtained from a young woman in good health.

This chain links TRBV12-3 or TRBV12-4 with TRBJ2-7, with D tentatively TRBD1 or TRBD2 (5 bases each). CDR3 length: 12 amino acids. Trimming cost V 3 bases and J 5 bases, with 8 bases left between them. CDR3 DNA: TGTGCCAGCAGTTTCGGGGCTAACGAGCAGTACTTC. Translated, it gives CASSFGANEQYF.

This clonotype appeared a few times. The V call is TRBV5-5, the J call TRBJ2-7; D not resolved. The V and J ends lost 3 bases and 6 bases respectively, with 10 bases between them. The germline V gene has CDR1 SGHKS and CDR2 YYEKEE (reference sequence). The CDR3 is made up of 12 amino acids. The chain's CDR3 is CASSWTDGEQYF. The CDR3 coding sequence is TGTGCCAGCAGCTGGACGGACGGCGAGCAGTACTTC. Based on the CDR3 plus reference TRBV5-5 and TRBJ2-7, the full variable domain is DAGVTQSPTHLIKTRGQQVTLRCSPISGHKSVSWYQQVLGQGPQFIFQYYEKEERGRGNFPDRFSARQFPNYSSELNVNALLLGDSALYLCASSWTDGEQYFGPGTRLTVT.